The 27 T cell receptor beta chains below all came from one sample that was sequenced in a study of T cell repertoires in cytomegalovirus infection. For these TCRs, the target antigens are not known. TCRdb processed the reads anew with MiXCR; each CDR3 protein has one entry. The repertoire holds about 470,000 distinct CDR3 sequences, with under 45% as singletons. The sequences come from cultured PBMCs, collected from culture after CMV antigen stimulation. All receptors derive from a human donor in good health (CMV status not recorded). Some clones in this sample may be carry-over from other donors' samples.

Of note for this clonotype: This could be a read error, since a much larger clone is one nucleotide away. The V and J genes are TRBV11-2 and TRBJ2-5, with 7 positions matching TRBD2. In germline, CDR1 is SGHAT, CDR2 FQNNGV. With 5 bases clipped from V and 3 bases from J, the junction kept 3 bases outside the gene matches. There are 13 residues in the CDR3. CDR3 in DNA: TGTGCCAGCAGCCGCGGGACTAAAGAGACCCAGTACTTC. Amino acid sequence: CASSRGTKETQYF. Full variable domain (outside the CDR3, taken from reference TRBV11-2 and TRBJ2-5): EAGVAQSPRYKIIEKRQSVAFWCNPISGHATLYWYQQILGQGPKLLIQFQNNGVVDDSQLPKDRFSAERLKGVDSTLKIQPAKLEDSAVYLCASSRGTKETQYFGPGTRLLVL.

This clonotype was observed a handful of times. The rearrangement uses TRBV7-2 and TRBJ2-1; D might be TRBD1 (5 bases). V lost 5 bases, J lost 5 bases, and 16 bases lay in between. The V gene's germline CDR1 is SGHTA and CDR2 FQGNSA. The CDR3 is 15 amino acids. CDR3 region: CASSPVQGENNEQFF. CDR3 bases: TGTGCCAGCAGCCCGGTTCAGGGTGAGAACAATGAGCAGTTCTTC.

V is TRBV29-1 and J is TRBJ1-1; D is unclear. Between the trimmed V and J ends, which lost 1 base and 4 bases, there was a span of 13 bases. Germline CDR1 is SQVTM and CDR2 is ANQGSEA. This CDR3 contains 14 residues. In nucleotides, the CDR3 is TGCAGCGTTGAAGTCCCAAAAACGGGCACTGAAGCTTTCTTT. Translated: CSVEVPKTGTEAFF.

The chain links TRBV27 to TRBJ1-2; no firm D call. This CDR3 has 15 amino acids. The germline V gene encodes CDR1 MNHEY and CDR2 SMNVEV (reference sequence). V lost 6 bases to trimming and J lost 0 bases, with 14 bases between them. CDR3 residues: CASRPSSEANYGYTF. Written as DNA, the CDR3 is TGTGCCAGCAGACCATCCTCGGAAGCTAACTATGGCTACACCTTC.

This clonotype was picked up a small number of times. This chain uses TRBV12-3 or TRBV12-4 with TRBJ1-5; D is unclear. The CDR3 length is 14 residues. V lost 3 bases and J lost 6, with 12 bases in between. The CDR3 coding sequence is TGTGCCAGCAGTTTCTCGCCAGGACCTCAGCCCCAGCATTTT. This encodes CASSFSPGPQPQHF.

A single count supports this clonotype. The gene calls are TRBV27 and TRBJ2-7, with TRBD1 matching 12 bases. This CDR3 region has 18 residues. Germline V CDR1 and CDR2: MNHEY, SMNVEV (reference sequence). J was trimmed by 6 bases and V by 5 bases; bases with no gene match: 17. The DNA of the CDR3 is TGTGCCAGCAGTCCCATATCTACCCCGGGACAGGGGGCGCGCGAGCAGTACTTC. Protein sequence: CASSPISTPGQGAREQYF.

This clonotype has a handful of counts. The chain couples TRBV11-2 to TRBJ1-3; D remains ambiguous. This CDR3 has 16 residues. Trimming cost V 4 bases and J 4 bases, with 17 bases left between them. Germline CDR1 reads SGHAT; CDR2 reads FQNNGV. The CDR3 nucleotides are TGTGCCAGCAGCTCGGAAGTGCGGGTCCAGGGAAACACCATATATTTT. This gives the protein CASSSEVRVQGNTIYF.

CDR3 sequence reads: CASSFGLTTYEQYF. CDR3 bases: TGTGCCAGCAGCTTTGGACTCACAACCTACGAGCAGTACTTC. V is TRBV7-2 and J is TRBJ2-7, with a possible D match to TRBD2 (5 bases). The CDR3 has 14 residues. CDR1 and CDR2 from the germline V gene are SGHTA and FQGNSA. The V end lost 3 bases, the J end lost 2 bases, and 11 bases lay between the germline ends.

This clonotype was counted a few times. This chain uses TRBV28 with TRBJ1-6; D unclear. Looked up from germline, CDR1 is MDHEN and CDR2 is SYDVKM. The CDR3 length is 13 residues. V was trimmed by 6 bases and J by 8 bases, leaving 11 bases between them. The CDR3 loop reads CASSFRPDSPLHF. CDR3 DNA: TGTGCCAGCAGCTTCCGACCAGATTCACCCCTCCACTTT.

The chain employs TRBV10-3 and TRBJ2-7; 11 bases align to TRBD2. This CDR3 is built from 21 residues. CDR1 is ENHRY and CDR2 is SYGVKD in the germline V gene. The trim removed 3 bases at V and 3 bases at J, leaving 22 bases unmatched. This CDR3 is CAISDVAGGPFSAVALYEQYF. In nucleotides, the CDR3 is TGTGCCATCAGTGATGTAGCGGGGGGGCCTTTTTCTGCGGTAGCTCTCTACGAGCAGTACTTC.

This chain connects TRBV7-9 to TRBJ2-2, with TRBD1 as a possible D gene (6 bases). V lost 5 bases, J lost 3 bases, and 13 bases lay in between. The CDR3 has 15 residues. CDR1 is SEHNR and CDR2 is FQNEAQ in the germline V gene (reference sequence). The CDR3 spells CASSPQGFDTGELFF. The CDR3 DNA reads TGTGCCAGCAGCCCTCAGGGGTTCGACACCGGGGAGCTGTTTTTT.

This clonotype has a single count. The chain uses TRBV2 and TRBJ1-1; D is ambiguous. Germline CDR1 reads SNHLY; CDR2 reads FYNNEI. The ends were cut back, 5 bases at V and 1 base at J, with 8 bases in the middle. This CDR3 is 13 amino acids long. The CDR3 DNA follows: TGTGCCAGCAGTAAGGAGACGAACACTGAAGCTTTCTTT. Residues: CASSKETNTEAFF.

This chain connects TRBV6-1 to TRBJ1-1; 7 bases fit TRBD1. V trimming: 6 bases; J trimming: 5 bases; junction bases outside the gene matches: 6. CDR1 and CDR2 (germline): MNHNS, SASEGT. This CDR3 comprises 13 residues. The CDR3: CASRVSRGTEAFF. The CDR3 region has the DNA TGTGCCAGCAGAGTCTCCAGGGGGACTGAAGCTTTCTTT.

The chain joins TRBV15 to TRBJ1-5; D unresolved. Trimming shortened V by 0 bases and J by 0 bases, and 12 bases separated the two germline ends. The germline V gene has CDR1 LNHNV and CDR2 YYDKDF (reference sequence). The CDR3 has 17 residues. As DNA, the CDR3 is TGTGCCACCAGCAGAGAGGTGGGATTTTATAGCAATCAGCCCCAGCATTTT. This gives the protein CATSREVGFYSNQPQHF.

This clonotype was seen a few times. This rearrangement joins TRBV6-1 to TRBJ2-4, with 7 bases aligning to TRBD1. V shed 6 bases and J 8 bases; nucleotides not matched to a gene: 13. Germline CDR1 reads MNHNS; CDR2 reads SASEGT. The CDR3 is 15 amino acids. For the CDR3, the DNA is TGTGCCAGCAGCTATCTCCGACAGGGAGCGGACATTCAGTACTTC. Amino acids: CASSYLRQGADIQYF.

Here the CDR3 DNA reads TGTGCCAGTAGAGCGGGGGCTGGAGGAAACACCATATATTTT. Amino acids: CASRAGAGGNTIYF. The J gene is TRBJ1-3, the V gene TRBV19; weak D call: TRBD1 (6 bases). The V gene lost 6 bases and the J gene lost 4 bases, with 13 bases spanning the gap. This CDR3 region has 14 residues. Germline CDR1 reads LNHDA; CDR2 reads SQIVND (reference sequence).

This clonotype has more than one count but fewer than ten. The chain recombines TRBV12-5 with TRBJ2-1, with TRBD2 identical over 12 bases. The CDR3 contains 17 residues. The V gene's germline CDR1 is LGHNT and CDR2 FRNRAP. V was pared by 5 bases and J by 1 base, with 6 bases of the junction left unmatched. Here the CDR3 DNA reads TGTGCTAGTGGTCCTCGCCTAGCGGGAGGGTCCTACAATGAGCAGTTCTTC. It codes for CASGPRLAGGSYNEQFF. Full variable domain (rest looked up from reference TRBV12-5 and TRBJ2-1): DARVTQTPRHKVTEMGQEVTMRCQPILGHNTVFWYRQTMMQGLELLAYFRNRAPLDDSGMPKDRFSAEMPDATLATLKIQPSEPRDSAVYFCASGPRLAGGSYNEQFFGPGTRLTVL.

The rearrangement joins TRBV7-8 to TRBJ2-1, with D uncertain. There are 15 residues in the CDR3. Trimming pared 2 bases from V and 1 base from J, leaving 9 bases between. CDR1 is SGHVS and CDR2 is FQNEAQ in the germline V gene. The CDR3 is CASSLLLGSYNEQFF. DNA of the CDR3: TGTGCCAGCAGCTTACTCCTCGGGTCCTACAATGAGCAGTTCTTC.

This clonotype was counted once. V gene TRBV7-8 combines with J gene TRBJ2-1, with 9 bases that match TRBD1. CDR3 length: 15 residues. CDR1 is SGHVS, CDR2 FQNEAQ, per germline. V lost 5 bases to trimming and J lost 7 bases; unmatched junction nucleotides: 9. CDR3 residues: CASSLRDRDWNEQFF. CDR3 bases: TGTGCCAGCAGCCTCCGGGACAGGGATTGGAATGAGCAGTTCTTC.

The chain is built from TRBV7-2 and TRBJ2-5; 9 bases fit TRBD2. The CDR3 runs 18 residues. CDR1 and CDR2 from the germline V gene are SGHTA and FQGNSA. Trimming took 0 bases from V and 2 from J; bases not matched to a gene: 10. This CDR3 is CASSLARGLAYKQETQYF. Written as DNA, the CDR3 is TGTGCCAGCAGCTTAGCGCGTGGACTAGCGTATAAACAAGAGACCCAGTACTTC.

This chain links TRBV4-1 with TRBJ2-1, with 10 positions matching TRBD2. Germline CDR1 MGHRA, CDR2 YSYEKL. This CDR3 has 20 residues. Trimming at V came to 1 base and at J to 3 bases, leaving 15 bases not matched to a gene. The CDR3 DNA is TGCGCCAGCAGCCAAGTTCCCGAAGGCCGGACTAGCGGAGACTACAATGAGCAGTTCTTC. Translated: CASSQVPEGRTSGDYNEQFF.

This clonotype has more than one count but fewer than ten. The chain recombines TRBV7-2 with TRBJ2-3; the D gene is possibly TRBD1 (5 bases). Germline CDR1 is SGHTA and CDR2 is FQGNSA. V dropped 0 bases and J dropped 4 bases, with 11 bases sitting between them. This CDR3 region has 15 residues. The CDR3 loop is CASSLAWGAADTQYF. CDR3 bases: TGTGCCAGCAGCTTAGCGTGGGGCGCGGCAGATACGCAGTATTTT.

This clonotype was seen a few times. The chain combines TRBV6-5 with TRBJ1-4, with D possibly being TRBD1 (5 bases). CDR3 length equals 14 residues. V dropped 7 bases and J dropped 8 bases, with 17 bases sitting between them. Germline CDR1 is MNHEY and CDR2 is SVGAGI. CDR3 region: CASKPTYSGEKLFF. CDR3 DNA sequence: TGTGCCAGCAAACCGACCTATTCAGGGGAAAAACTGTTTTTT.

The J gene is TRBJ2-1, the V gene TRBV11-2, with a tentative D call TRBD1 (5 bases). Germline CDR1 and CDR2: SGHAT and FQNNGV. The V end lost 4 bases, the J end lost 9 bases, and 16 bases lay between the germline ends. The CDR3 totals 14 residues. The CDR3 region is CASSSGMRLREQFF. In nucleotides, the CDR3 is TGTGCCAGCAGCTCAGGGATGAGACTCCGTGAGCAGTTCTTC.

This clonotype was found a few times. This sequence joins TRBV7-6 and TRBJ2-1, with TRBD2 identical over 11 bases. CDR1 is SGHVS and CDR2 is FNYEAQ in the germline V gene. J gave up 4 bases and V 2 bases, and 10 bases lay outside the gene matches. This CDR3 has 18 residues. CDR3 nucleotides: TGTGCCAGCAGCTTAAGTTCCTATAGCGGGGGGGATTACAATGAGCAGTTCTTC. Its protein product is CASSLSSYSGGDYNEQFF. Based on the CDR3 plus reference TRBV7-6 and TRBJ2-1, the full variable domain is GAGVSQSPRYKVTKRGQDVALRCDPISGHVSLYWYRQALGQGPEFLTYFNYEAQQDKSGLPNDRFSAERPEGSISTLTIQRTEQRDSAMYRCASSLSSYSGGDYNEQFFGPGTRLTVL.

There are a few counts of this clonotype. This sequence joins TRBV7-2 and TRBJ2-1; 9 bases agree with TRBD1. The CDR3 consists of 13 residues. Germline trimming cut 5 bases from V and 9 bases from J; bases unmatched to any gene: 5. Germline CDR1 is SGHTA and CDR2 is FQGNSA. CDR3 DNA: TGTGCCAGCAGCCCTACAGGGGGCGCTGAGCAGTTCTTC. It translates to CASSPTGGAEQFF. Together with reference TRBV7-2 and TRBJ2-1, the CDR3 gives the full variable domain: GAGVSQSPSNKVTEKGKDVELRCDPISGHTALYWYRQSLGQGLEFLIYFQGNSAPDKSGLPSDRFSAERTGGSVSTLTIQRTQQEDSAVYLCASSPTGGAEQFFGPGTRLTVL.

This rearrangement joins TRBV7-2 to TRBJ2-3, with 8 bases lining up with TRBD2. The V gene end was trimmed by 8 bases and the J gene end by 6 bases; junction bases not matched to a gene: 7. Germline V CDR1 and CDR2: SGHTA, FQGNSA. The CDR3 covers 13 residues. CDR3 loop: CASSGLAPDTQYF. The DNA of the CDR3 is TGTGCCAGCTCCGGACTAGCACCCGATACGCAGTATTTT.